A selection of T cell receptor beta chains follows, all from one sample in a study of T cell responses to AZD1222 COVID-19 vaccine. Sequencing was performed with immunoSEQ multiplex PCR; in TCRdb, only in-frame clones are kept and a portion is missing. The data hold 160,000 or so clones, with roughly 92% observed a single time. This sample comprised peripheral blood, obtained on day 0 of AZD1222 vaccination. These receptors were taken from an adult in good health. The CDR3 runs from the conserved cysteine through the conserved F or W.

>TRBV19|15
CASSSLPGQGGGYTF
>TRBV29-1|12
CSLDLPNYGYTF
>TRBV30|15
CAWSVPFSGANVLTF
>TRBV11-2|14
CASSHRGGITEAFF
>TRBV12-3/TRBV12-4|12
CASTSLGNTIYF
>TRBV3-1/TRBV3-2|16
CASSQDWGTGWDTIYF
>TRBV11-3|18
CASSSSQGPLDRYNEQFF
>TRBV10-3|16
CAISLEPTGGSGEQYF
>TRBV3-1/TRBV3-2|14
CASSQEASNQPQHF
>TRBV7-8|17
CASSLAGGTGIGETQYF
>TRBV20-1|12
CSASYSTYEQYF
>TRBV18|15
CASSPYDRAWETQYF
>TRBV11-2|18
CASSSRGPGMVTNDEQFF
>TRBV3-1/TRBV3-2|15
CASSQGRYGGNTIYF
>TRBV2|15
CASSPGQVFNQPQHF
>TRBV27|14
CASSLQHKGNEQFF
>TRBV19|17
CASSTWSLTSGRFGQFF
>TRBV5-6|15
CASSLRGQGGNEQFF
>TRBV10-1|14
CASSESPIGYGYTF
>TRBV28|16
CASRRARAGNNQPQHF
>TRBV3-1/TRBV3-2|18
CASSLHPPWVGGYNEQFF
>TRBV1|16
CTSSQGFGTVGTGAFF
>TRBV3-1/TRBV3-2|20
CASSQRGAGGLQSSYNEQFF
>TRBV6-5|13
CASSFRGLTEAFF
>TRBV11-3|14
CASSSGLGTNEQFF
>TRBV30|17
CAWRGESVGQLNEKLFF
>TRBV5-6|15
CASSLGTGGHQPQHF
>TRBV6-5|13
CASSKTDNYGYTF
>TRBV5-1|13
CASSPRSSDEQFF
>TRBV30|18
CAWSPTLLSRVGSEGYTF
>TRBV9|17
CASSVATGSSGIGEQYF
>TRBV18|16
CASSGTGGPMNTEAFF
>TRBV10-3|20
CAISESMGTGPREAGNTIYF
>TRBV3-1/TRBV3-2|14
CASSPSGGGNTIYF
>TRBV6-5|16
CASSSKKLGDNQPQHF
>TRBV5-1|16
CASSLGLTGGVETQYF
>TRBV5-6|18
CASSLVSGGQGSYNEQFF
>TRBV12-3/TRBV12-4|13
CASSPSRTGEAFF
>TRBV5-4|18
CASSLTGQGVKAGNTIYF
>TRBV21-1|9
CASTTRLGF
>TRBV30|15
CAWSVRGLRDTEAFF